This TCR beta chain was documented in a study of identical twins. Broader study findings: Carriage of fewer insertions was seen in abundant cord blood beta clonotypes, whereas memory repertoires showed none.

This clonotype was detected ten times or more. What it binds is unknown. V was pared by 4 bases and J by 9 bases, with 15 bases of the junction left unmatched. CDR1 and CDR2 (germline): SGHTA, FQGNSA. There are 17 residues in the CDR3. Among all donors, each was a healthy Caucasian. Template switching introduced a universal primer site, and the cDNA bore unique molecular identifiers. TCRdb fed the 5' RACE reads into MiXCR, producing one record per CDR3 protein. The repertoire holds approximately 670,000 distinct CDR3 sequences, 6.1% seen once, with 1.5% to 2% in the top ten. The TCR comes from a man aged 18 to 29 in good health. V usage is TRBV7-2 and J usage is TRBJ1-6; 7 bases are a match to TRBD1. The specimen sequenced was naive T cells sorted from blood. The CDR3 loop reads CASSSRSGTAYLSPLHF. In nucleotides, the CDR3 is TGTGCCAGCAGCTCACGATCCGGGACAGCCTATCTTTCACCCCTCCACTTT.